The 10 T cell receptor beta chains presented below share a single source sample, sequenced in a study of cytomegalovirus exposure and HLA in healthy donors. PCR employed 60 Vbeta and 13 Jbeta primers. The data were produced by immunoSEQ multiplex PCR, yet TCRdb's version contains in-frame clones alone and is incomplete. The data show 100,000 or so clones, with more than 75% seen just once and 10% to 13% held by the top ten. Sequencing input: PBMCs. All receptors derive from a human donor in good health.

The V and J genes are TRBV9 and TRBJ2-3; possible D gene TRBD2, 5 bases. The CDR3 has 16 residues. Germline CDR1 is SGDLS and CDR2 is YYNGEE. V lost 2 bases and J 0 bases, leaving 13 bases between the germline ends. The CDR3 DNA reads as TGTGCCAGCAGCGTGGGAGAACCCCTTAGCACAGATACGCAGTATTTT. Its protein product is CASSVGEPLSTDTQYF.

This chain joins TRBV2 and TRBJ2-6; D possibly corresponds to TRBD2 (6 bases). Between the trimmed V and J ends, which lost 5 bases and 0 bases, there was a span of 11 bases. The CDR3 covers 16 residues. The germline CDR1 and CDR2 sequences are SNHLY and FYNNEI. CDR3 DNA: TGTGCCAGCAGTCCCGGGGGAGCCTCTGGGGCCAACGTCCTGACTTTC. It encodes CASSPGGASGANVLTF. Drawing the rest from reference TRBV2 and TRBJ2-6, the complete variable domain is EPEVTQTPSHQVTQMGQEVILRCVPISNHLYFYWYRQILGQKVEFLVSFYNNEISEKSEIFDDQFSVERPDGSNFTLKIRSTKLEDSAMYFCASSPGGASGANVLTFGAGSRLTVL.

V usage is TRBV19 and J usage is TRBJ1-5; D is possibly TRBD1 (5 bases). Germline V gives CDR1 LNHDA, CDR2 SQIVND (reference sequence). The V end was cut by 3 bases, the J end by 0 bases, with 12 bases between. The CDR3 is 16 amino acids. In nucleotides, the CDR3 is TGTGCCAGTAGTATTAGGGGTACTTATAGCAATCAGCCCCAGCATTTT. Translating it yields CASSIRGTYSNQPQHF.

The chain uses TRBV14 and TRBJ2-5; D is undetermined. Trimming pared 4 bases from V and 5 bases from J, leaving 14 bases between. The CDR3 spans 14 residues. Germline V gives CDR1 SGHDN, CDR2 FVKESK. In nucleotides, the CDR3 is TGTGCCAGCAGCCGAGGTACCCTACGGGAGACCCAGTACTTC. Protein product: CASSRGTLRETQYF.

J is TRBJ2-7 and V is TRBV27; tentative D call: TRBD1 (5 bases). The germline gives CDR1 MNHEY, CDR2 SMNVEV (reference sequence). With 5 bases removed from V and 6 bases from J, the gap between germline ends came to 11 bases. The CDR3 is made up of 12 amino acids. CDR3 sequence (DNA): TGTGCCAGCAGTCTACTCCAGGGCGAGCAGTACTTC. Amino acid sequence: CASSLLQGEQYF.

This clone was observed once. The rearrangement links TRBV19 to TRBJ1-2; a possible D gene is TRBD1 (5 bases). V shed 7 bases and J shed 4 bases, with 19 bases lying between them. This CDR3 spans 15 amino acids. Germline CDR1 reads LNHDA; CDR2 reads SQIVND (reference sequence). The CDR3 protein is CASTQRAGQFYGYTF. The CDR3, as DNA: TGTGCCAGTACCCAAAGGGCAGGGCAGTTCTATGGCTACACCTTC.

CDR3 sequence (DNA): TGCGCCAGCAGCTTAGATACAGGACGAAACACTGAAGCTTTCTTT. Its translation is CASSLDTGRNTEAFF. J is TRBJ1-1 and V is TRBV5-1, with D tentatively TRBD1 (5 bases). The CDR3 runs 15 residues. Trimming removed 2 bases at V and 2 bases at J, with 13 bases between. Germline V gene lookup returns CDR1 SGHRS and CDR2 YFSETQ.

This clone appeared a few times. This chain joins TRBV7-8 and TRBJ2-3; D possibly corresponds to TRBD1 (7 bases). V lost 2 bases and J 4 bases, leaving 16 bases between the germline ends. The CDR3 consists of 16 residues. CDR1 and CDR2 (germline): SGHVS, FQNEAQ. The DNA of the CDR3 is TGTGCCAGCAGCTTACGGGGGACAGTGAGAGCAGATACGCAGTATTTT. Translation: CASSLRGTVRADTQYF.

The CDR3 DNA reads as TGTGCCAGCAGCCCGGGGGGAATGGAAACCGGGGAGCTGTTTTTT. This encodes CASSPGGMETGELFF. The chain has TRBV5-4 and TRBJ2-2; 7 bases are shared with TRBD2. The CDR3 is 15 residues long. J was trimmed by 5 bases and V by 4 bases; bases with no gene match: 8. Germline V lookup: CDR1 SGHNT, CDR2 YYREEE (reference sequence).

The V call is TRBV29-1, the J call TRBJ2-4, with D hard to call. V was clipped by 5 bases and J by 0 bases, with 8 bases between them. CDR1 and CDR2 (germline): SQVTM, ANQGSEA. The CDR3 loop spans 13 amino acids. This CDR3 reads CSVTTIAKNIQYF. CDR3 in DNA: TGCAGCGTTACCACTATAGCCAAAAACATTCAGTACTTC. Combining the CDR3 with reference TRBV29-1 and TRBJ2-4 gives the whole variable domain SAVISQKPSRDICQRGTSLTIQCQVDSQVTMMFWYRQQPGQSLTLIATANQGSEATYESGFVIDKFPISRPNLTFSTLTVSNMSPEDSSIYLCSVTTIAKNIQYFGAGTRLSVL.